This record looks at one T cell receptor beta chain sequence and its context. Antigen specificity is unknown. After constant-region reverse-primer amplification, full-length variable regions underwent semi-nested PCR with Nested Universal Primer A. TCRdb used MiXCR to reprocess the 5' RACE reads, holding one entry per CDR3 protein. The sample holds about 62,000 distinct CDR3 sequences; about 31% are singletons and the top ten take over 2%. The CDR3 has 14 residues. V gave up 6 bases and J gave up 0 bases, with 11 bases separating them. Germline values: CDR1 MNHEY, CDR2 SVGAGI. Study results and caveats: In terms of TCR gene usage, tumor memory CD4+ T cells clustered together with blood and lymph node memory CD4+ cells, as well as with lymph node naive CD4+ cells.

The V and J genes are TRBV6-5 and TRBJ1-1; no reliable D call. The sequenced sample was tumor-infiltrating naive CD4+ T cells sorted from the breast tumor. Subset reported: naive CD4+ T cells, CD4+CD45RA+CD25-. The origin of this receptor is a female donor with breast cancer. CDR3 nucleotide sequence: TGTGCCAGCAGCCTGGCGCAGATGAACACTGAAGCTTTCTTT. It specifies CASSLAQMNTEAFF.